Sequencing of this T cell receptor beta chain was carried out in a study of blood T cell repertoires in COVID-19. Study as a whole: The United States, Italy and Spain supplied acute and convalescent COVID-19 samples.

Assay used: immunoSEQ multiplex PCR; TCRdb lists only in-frame clones, some missing. The sample holds 50,000 to 65,000 clones, roughly 88% seen once. V lost 3 bases to trimming and J lost 4 bases; unmatched junction nucleotides: 8. Germline loops: CDR1 SGDLS, CDR2 YYNGEE. CDR3 length equals 15 residues. V and J are TRBV9 and TRBJ2-3; TRBD2 matches 7 bases. Material: peripheral blood. The sequence came from a man aged 50-59 years with active COVID-19. The CDR3 protein is CASSARTSGSDTQYF. CDR3 bases: TGTGCCAGCAGCGCACGGACTAGTGGTTCAGATACGCAGTATTTT.